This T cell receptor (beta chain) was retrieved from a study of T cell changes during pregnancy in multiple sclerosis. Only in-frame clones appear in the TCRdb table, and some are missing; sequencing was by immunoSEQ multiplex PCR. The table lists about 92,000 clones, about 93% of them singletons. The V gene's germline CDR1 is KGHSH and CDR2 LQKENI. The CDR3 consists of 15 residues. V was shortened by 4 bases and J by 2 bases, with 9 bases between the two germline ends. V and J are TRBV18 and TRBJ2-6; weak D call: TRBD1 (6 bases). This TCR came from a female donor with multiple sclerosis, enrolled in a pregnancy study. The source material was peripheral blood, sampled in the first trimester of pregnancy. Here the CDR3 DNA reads TGTGCCAGCTCACGCTACAGGGCTGGGGCCAACGTCCTGACTTTC. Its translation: CASSRYRAGANVLTF. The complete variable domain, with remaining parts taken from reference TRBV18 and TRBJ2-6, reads NAGVMQNPRHLVRRRGQEARLRCSPMKGHSHVYWYRQLPEEGLKFMVYLQKENIIDESGMPKERFSAEFPKEGPSILRIQQVVRGDSAAYFCASSRYRAGANVLTFGAGSRLTVL.